This T cell receptor (beta chain) stems from a study of T cells in Graves' hyperthyroidism and ophthalmopathy. CDR1 and CDR2 from the germline V gene are LNHDA and SQIVND (reference sequence). The CDR3 spans 11 residues. V was shortened by 3 bases and J by 8 bases, with 7 bases between the two germline ends. Many counts were recorded for this clonotype. The investigators amplified TCR beta CDR3 regions from RNA transcripts. When the TCR CDR3 underwent first-round RT-PCR, the HTBI primer set was used. TCRdb passed the multiplex PCR reads through MiXCR, listing each CDR3 protein once. This repertoire shows approximately 700,000 distinct CDR3 sequences, just under 45% found once; its top ten account for roughly 7.2%.

This clonotype was sampled from an adult man with Graves' disease, either hyperthyroidism or ophthalmopathy (not recorded which). Material for sequencing was peripheral blood or thyroid tissue (not recorded which). The V and J genes are TRBV19 and TRBJ1-2; D is undetermined. CDR3 region: CASSMVGGYTF. CDR3 nucleotides: TGTGCCAGTAGTATGGTGGGCGGCTACACCTTC.